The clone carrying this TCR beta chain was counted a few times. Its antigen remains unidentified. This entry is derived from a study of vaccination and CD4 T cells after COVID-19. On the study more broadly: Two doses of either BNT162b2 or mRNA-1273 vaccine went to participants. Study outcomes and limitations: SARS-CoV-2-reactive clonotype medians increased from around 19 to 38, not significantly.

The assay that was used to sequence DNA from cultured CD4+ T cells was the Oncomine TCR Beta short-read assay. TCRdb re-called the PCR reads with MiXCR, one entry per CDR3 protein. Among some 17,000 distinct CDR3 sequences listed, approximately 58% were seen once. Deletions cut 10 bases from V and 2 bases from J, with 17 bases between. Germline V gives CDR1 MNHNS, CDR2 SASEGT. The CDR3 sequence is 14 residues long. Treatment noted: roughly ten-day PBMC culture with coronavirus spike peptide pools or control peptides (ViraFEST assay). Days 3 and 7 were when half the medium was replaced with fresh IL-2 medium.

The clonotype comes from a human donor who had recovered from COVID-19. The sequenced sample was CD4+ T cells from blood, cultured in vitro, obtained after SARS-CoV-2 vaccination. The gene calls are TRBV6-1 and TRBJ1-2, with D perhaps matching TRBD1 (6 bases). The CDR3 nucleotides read TGTGCCAAGCAACAGGGATGGCCGAACTATGGCTACACCTTC. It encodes CAKQQGWPNYGYTF.